This record covers a single TCR beta chain. Original methodology: It was from reference gene primer amplification that nucleated cell counts were estimated. Sequencing used immunoSEQ multiplex PCR; TCRdb keeps in-frame clones, though not all of them. V and J calls plus clone size are reproduced from that table; the DNA served to infer D and trimming. The profile shows about 250,000 clones, 88% of them singletons. Germline CDR1 SGHNT, CDR2 YYREEE (reference sequence). The CDR3 has 16 amino acids. V dropped 3 bases and J dropped 0; count of bases not matched to a gene: 5. The data stem from a study of blood T cell repertoires in COVID-19. On the study more broadly: Acute and convalescent COVID-19 specimens originated in the United States, Italy and Spain. PBMCs, B-cell-depleted T cells, or T cells were the source of the cDNA or gDNA that made up the material.

The V call is TRBV5-4, the J call TRBJ2-1, with 8 positions matching TRBD2. Sequenced material: peripheral blood. This TCR was recovered from a woman aged 30 to 39 with COVID-19, enrolled during active disease. Here the CDR3 reads CASSSARGGSYNEQFF. CDR3 coding DNA: TGTGCCAGCAGCTCGGCTCGGGGGGGCTCCTACAATGAGCAGTTCTTC.